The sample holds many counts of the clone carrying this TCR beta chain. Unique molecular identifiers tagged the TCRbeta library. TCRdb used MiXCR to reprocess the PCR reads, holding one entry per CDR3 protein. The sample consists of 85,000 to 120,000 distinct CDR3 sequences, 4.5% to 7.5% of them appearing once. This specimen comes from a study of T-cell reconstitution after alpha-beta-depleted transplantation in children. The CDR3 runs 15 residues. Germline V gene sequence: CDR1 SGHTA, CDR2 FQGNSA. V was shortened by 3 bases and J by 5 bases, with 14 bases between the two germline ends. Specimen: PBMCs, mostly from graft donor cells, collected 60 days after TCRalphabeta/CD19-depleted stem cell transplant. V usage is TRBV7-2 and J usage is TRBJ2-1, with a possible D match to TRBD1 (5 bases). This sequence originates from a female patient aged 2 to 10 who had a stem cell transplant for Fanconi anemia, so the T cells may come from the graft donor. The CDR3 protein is CASSFWQGLNNEQFF. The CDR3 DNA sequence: TGTGCCAGCAGCTTCTGGCAGGGCTTAAACAATGAGCAGTTCTTC. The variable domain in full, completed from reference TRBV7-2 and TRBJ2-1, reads GAGVSQSPSNKVTEKGKDVELRCDPISGHTALYWYRQSLGQGLEFLIYFQGNSAPDKSGLPSDRFSAERTGGSVSTLTIQRTQQEDSAVYLCASSFWQGLNNEQFFGPGTRLTVL.